This T cell receptor (beta chain) is from a study of blood T cell repertoires in COVID-19 (dated by TCRdb to 2018 to 2020). Context from the whole study: Collaborator samples came from the United States, Italy and Spain and covered acute and convalescent phases of COVID-19. The samples were drawn from two sources: the first 160 participants of the ongoing ImmuneRACE study, and 1,200 or so subjects contributed by 6 global collaborators. Where available, HLA class I and class II types were taken from metadata supplied by the sample provider and were not determined by assay-based typing. The prospective study material was composed of cDNA or gDNA derived from T cells, B-cell-depleted T cells, or PBMCs. The repertoires were released in a freely available public database meant as a resource for research on the immune response to SARS-CoV-2. The dataset comprised deeply sampled blood TCRbeta repertoires from subjects exposed to, actively infected with, or recovered from COVID-19. The sample metadata nearly always contained a de-identified subject ID, COVID-19 status, age in years and sex. Broad study findings and their caveats: Clinical and demographic metadata were provided uncurated, with the amount varying by source and participant.

Regarding this clone: There is no known antigen for this receptor. Base qualities are not provided; no much larger clone lies one nucleotide away.

The immunoSEQ Assay, a bias-controlled multiplex PCR, was used to amplify TCRbeta CDR3 regions from genomic DNA. The authors' pipeline ran thus. Nucleated cell counts per sample were estimated from amplification of reference gene primers within the assay. To quantify the absolute abundance of each unique TCRbeta CDR3 rearrangement, sequence reads were collapsed and filtered. For each sample, productive Simpson clonality was calculated as the square root of Simpson's diversity index over productive rearrangements. In TCRdb, the immuneACCESS table is reduced to in-frame sequences with V and J assigned. These tables do not hold every clone; where another copy was compared, an unresolved V gene accounts for under half, and the others remain unexplained. Clone size and the V and J calls come from that table; the DNA yielded D and trimming. Present in this sample are about 230,000 clones, around 78% of which were seen just once. 2% to 3% of the sample rests with the top ten.

Whole blood was collected in K2EDTA tubes by collaborating institutions according to the institutions' own protocols. For TCRbeta analysis, collaborator samples were shipped as frozen whole blood, as isolated PBMCs, or as DNA extracted from either sample type. The sample taken for sequencing was peripheral blood. The sequence was obtained from a woman in her 70s with active or convalescent COVID-19.

The sequenced DNA: TGCGCCAGCAGCTTAGGACAGGGGGGTTTGAAGGAAAAACTGTTTTTT. Translation gives CASSLGQGGLKEKLFF. The rearranged segments are TRBV5-1 and TRBJ1-4; the central 10 bases match TRBD1. The CDR3 spans 16 residues, from the cysteine through the phenylalanine. Kept here is only the CDR3 DNA, which spans 48 bases and is read in frame from base 1. V lost 2 bases and J lost 8 bases, and the count of bases not matched to a germline gene is 9. Via the germline V gene, CDR1 is SGHRS and CDR2 YFSETQ.